Sequencing of this T cell receptor (beta chain) was carried out in a study of blood T cell repertoires in COVID-19. Study-wide context: T cells, B-cell-depleted T cells, or PBMCs supplied cDNA or gDNA.

The V gene end was trimmed by 7 bases and the J gene end by 5 bases; junction bases not matched to a gene: 8. Germline assignment: CDR1 SQVTM and CDR2 ANQGSEA. This CDR3 has 12 residues. Method: immunoSEQ multiplex PCR; TCRdb's copy keeps in-frame clones and lacks some. The data contain fewer than 250,000 clones, roughly 90% of them singletons. The clonotype originates from a man aged 25 to 45 who had been exposed to COVID-19. The sample was PBMCs or T cells enriched from blood (not recorded which). V and J are TRBV29-1 and TRBJ2-7; 7 bases line up with TRBD2. The CDR3 here is CSGFGGDDEQYF. The DNA of the CDR3 is TGCAGCGGGTTTGGGGGGGACGACGAGCAGTACTTC.